This is a list of T cell receptor beta chains from one sample in a study of blood T cell repertoires in COVID-19. Libraries were prepared by immunoSEQ multiplex PCR; TCRdb keeps only in-frame clonotypes and omits some of them. The data contain 450,000 or so clones, approximately 90% of them seen just once; the ten biggest clones take up approximately 0.92%. The sequenced sample consisted of peripheral blood. The receptors were sampled from a man aged 18 to 35 with COVID-19, enrolled during active disease. The CDR3 runs from the conserved cysteine through the conserved F or W. A D gene is named only where the DNA matches it firmly. Clone size is not always given. Where it is, it says once, few, many or a class for expanded clones.

d_gene: .; j_gene: TRBJ2-7; abundance: once; v_gene: TRBV14; CDR3aa: CASSQGWQAYEQYF; CDR3nt: TGTGCCAGCAGCCAAGGCTGGCAGGCCTACGAGCAGTACTTC
d_gene: .; j_gene: TRBJ2-7; abundance: .; v_gene: TRBV6-5; CDR3aa: CASSYSGLSYEQYF; CDR3nt: TGTGCCAGCAGTTACTCCGGACTTTCCTACGAGCAGTACTTC
d_gene: .; j_gene: TRBJ2-3; abundance: .; v_gene: TRBV7-9; CDR3aa: CASSIGEVWSDTQYF; CDR3nt: TGTGCCAGCAGCATAGGAGAGGTGTGGTCAGATACGCAGTATTTT
d_gene: TRBD1; j_gene: TRBJ2-7; abundance: .; v_gene: TRBV5-4; CDR3aa: CASSLGTGPTYEQYF; CDR3nt: TGTGCCAGCAGCCTGGGGACAGGACCCACCTACGAGCAGTACTTC
d_gene: TRBD2; j_gene: TRBJ2-7; abundance: .; v_gene: TRBV5-1; CDR3aa: CASSYGGGSYEQYF; CDR3nt: TGCGCCAGCAGCTACGGCGGGGGCTCCTACGAGCAGTACTTC
d_gene: .; j_gene: TRBJ1-1; abundance: .; v_gene: TRBV6-1; CDR3aa: CASSEELRAFF; CDR3nt: TGTGCCAGCAGTGAAGAATTGAGAGCTTTCTTT
d_gene: .; j_gene: TRBJ1-3; abundance: .; v_gene: TRBV6-2/TRBV6-3; CDR3aa: CASSYDAILSGNTIYF; CDR3nt: TGTGCCAGCAGTTACGATGCGATCCTCTCTGGAAACACCATATATTTT
d_gene: .; j_gene: TRBJ2-3; abundance: .; v_gene: TRBV29-1; CDR3aa: CSAYQGSTDTQYF; CDR3nt: TGCAGCGCTTATCAGGGGAGCACAGATACGCAGTATTTT
d_gene: TRBD1; j_gene: TRBJ2-7; abundance: .; v_gene: TRBV5-1; CDR3aa: CASSLGSGTGDEQYF; CDR3nt: TGCGCCAGCAGCTTGGGGTCGGGGACAGGGGACGAGCAGTACTTC
d_gene: TRBD1; j_gene: TRBJ2-3; abundance: .; v_gene: TRBV9; CDR3aa: CASSVLGQGTDTQYF; CDR3nt: TGTGCCAGCAGCGTACTTGGACAGGGGACAGATACGCAGTATTTT
d_gene: TRBD1; j_gene: TRBJ2-1; abundance: .; v_gene: TRBV6-1; CDR3aa: CASSEQQGFEQFF; CDR3nt: TGTGCCAGCAGTGAGCAACAGGGGTTTGAGCAGTTCTTC
d_gene: .; j_gene: TRBJ2-2; abundance: once; v_gene: TRBV5-8; CDR3aa: CASSLGQTLGTGELFF; CDR3nt: TGTGCCAGCAGCTTGGGACAGACGTTGGGCACCGGGGAGCTGTTTTTT
d_gene: TRBD1; j_gene: TRBJ2-3; abundance: .; v_gene: TRBV19; CDR3aa: CASSKGGRGRDTQYF; CDR3nt: TGTGCCAGTAGTAAAGGGGGCAGGGGTAGAGATACGCAGTATTTT
d_gene: TRBD2; j_gene: TRBJ2-7; abundance: .; v_gene: TRBV5-4; CDR3aa: CASSRGTSGGADEQYF; CDR3nt: TGTGCCAGCAGCCGAGGGACTAGCGGGGGGGCGGACGAGCAGTACTTC
d_gene: TRBD2; j_gene: TRBJ2-2; abundance: .; v_gene: TRBV5-1; CDR3aa: CASSLDTSGGNTGELFF; CDR3nt: TGCGCCAGCAGCTTGGATACTAGCGGGGGCAACACCGGGGAGCTGTTTTTT
d_gene: TRBD1; j_gene: TRBJ2-7; abundance: .; v_gene: TRBV4-1; CDR3aa: CASSLGQSYEQYF; CDR3nt: TGCGCCAGCAGTTTGGGACAGTCCTACGAGCAGTACTTC
d_gene: TRBD2; j_gene: TRBJ2-5; abundance: .; v_gene: TRBV7-6; CDR3aa: CASSLGLAGETQYF; CDR3nt: TGTGCCAGCAGCTTAGGACTAGCAGGGGAGACCCAGTACTTC
d_gene: TRBD2; j_gene: TRBJ2-1; abundance: .; v_gene: TRBV7-6; CDR3aa: CASSRAGAGTGNEQFF; CDR3nt: TGTGCCAGCAGCCGAGCGGGAGCGGGCACTGGGAATGAGCAGTTCTTC
d_gene: TRBD1; j_gene: TRBJ1-5; abundance: .; v_gene: TRBV6-2/TRBV6-3; CDR3aa: CASSQTRGTGTQAQHF; CDR3nt: TGTGCCAGCAGTCAGACCCGGGGGACAGGGACACAGGCCCAGCATTTT
d_gene: .; j_gene: TRBJ2-3; abundance: .; v_gene: TRBV28; CDR3aa: CASSFRRGGADTQYF; CDR3nt: TGTGCCAGCAGTTTCCGCAGGGGCGGCGCAGATACGCAGTATTTT
d_gene: .; j_gene: TRBJ1-2; abundance: .; v_gene: TRBV7-9; CDR3aa: CASSLGRWDGYTF; CDR3nt: TGTGCCAGCAGCTTAGGGCGGTGGGATGGCTACACCTTC
d_gene: .; j_gene: TRBJ2-3; abundance: .; v_gene: TRBV6-5; CDR3aa: CASSRTYPTDTQYF; CDR3nt: TGTGCCAGCAGTCGGACTTACCCCACAGATACGCAGTATTTT
d_gene: TRBD1; j_gene: TRBJ1-2; abundance: once; v_gene: TRBV10-1; CDR3aa: CASSESGTGDYTF; CDR3nt: TGCGCCAGCAGTGAGTCGGGGACAGGAGACTACACCTTC
d_gene: TRBD1; j_gene: TRBJ1-5; abundance: .; v_gene: TRBV18; CDR3aa: CASSPDRGGQPQHF; CDR3nt: TGTGCCAGCTCACCGGACAGGGGTGGGCAGCCCCAGCATTTT
d_gene: .; j_gene: TRBJ1-1; abundance: .; v_gene: TRBV5-1; CDR3aa: CASSLEVTVNTEAFF; CDR3nt: TGCGCCAGCAGCTTGGAAGTGACAGTGAACACTGAAGCTTTCTTT
d_gene: .; j_gene: TRBJ2-5; abundance: .; v_gene: TRBV10-3; CDR3aa: CAISSQETQYF; CDR3nt: TGTGCCATCTCTTCCCAAGAGACCCAGTACTTC
d_gene: TRBD1; j_gene: TRBJ2-1; abundance: .; v_gene: TRBV29-1; CDR3aa: CSAGQSSYNEQFF; CDR3nt: TGCAGCGCGGGACAGAGCTCCTACAATGAGCAGTTCTTC
d_gene: .; j_gene: TRBJ2-7; abundance: .; v_gene: TRBV20-1; CDR3aa: CSASRDFPVEQYF; CDR3nt: TGCAGTGCTAGTAGGGACTTCCCTGTCGAGCAGTACTTC
d_gene: .; j_gene: TRBJ2-5; abundance: .; v_gene: TRBV7-9; CDR3aa: CASSPSADFQETQYF; CDR3nt: TGTGCCAGCAGCCCCTCGGCGGACTTTCAAGAGACCCAGTACTTC
d_gene: .; j_gene: TRBJ2-2; abundance: .; v_gene: TRBV30; CDR3aa: CAWSGNANTGELFF; CDR3nt: TGTGCCTGGAGCGGGAACGCGAACACCGGGGAGCTGTTTTTT
d_gene: .; j_gene: TRBJ1-6; abundance: .; v_gene: TRBV6-2/TRBV6-3; CDR3aa: CASSTLHRVASYNSPLHF; CDR3nt: TGTGCCAGCAGTACTCTCCACCGGGTAGCCTCCTATAATTCACCCCTCCACTTT
d_gene: TRBD1; j_gene: TRBJ1-1; abundance: .; v_gene: TRBV7-8; CDR3aa: CASSPRQGLNTEAFF; CDR3nt: TGTGCCAGCAGCCCCCGACAGGGATTGAACACTGAAGCTTTCTTT
d_gene: TRBD1; j_gene: TRBJ1-6; abundance: .; v_gene: TRBV18; CDR3aa: CASSPGTDIQTLHF; CDR3nt: TGTGCCAGCTCACCCGGGACAGACATTCAAACCCTCCACTTT
d_gene: TRBD2; j_gene: TRBJ2-7; abundance: .; v_gene: TRBV18; CDR3aa: CASSPGTSGIYEQYF; CDR3nt: TGTGCCAGCTCACCCGGGACTAGCGGGATATACGAGCAGTACTTC
d_gene: TRBD1; j_gene: TRBJ2-4; abundance: few; v_gene: TRBV28; CDR3aa: CASSRQGAGIQYF; CDR3nt: TGTGCCAGCAGTCGACAGGGTGCGGGCATTCAGTACTTC
d_gene: .; j_gene: TRBJ1-1; abundance: .; v_gene: TRBV29-1; CDR3aa: CSVQGRNTEAFF; CDR3nt: TGCAGCGTTCAAGGGAGGAACACTGAAGCTTTCTTT
d_gene: .; j_gene: TRBJ1-1; abundance: .; v_gene: TRBV30; CDR3aa: CAWSRGAIEAFF; CDR3nt: TGTGCCTGGAGTCGGGGGGCGATTGAAGCTTTCTTT
d_gene: TRBD2; j_gene: TRBJ2-7; abundance: .; v_gene: TRBV13; CDR3aa: CASTAGGYEQYF; CDR3nt: TGTGCCAGCACCGCGGGAGGGTACGAGCAGTACTTC
d_gene: TRBD2; j_gene: TRBJ2-1; abundance: .; v_gene: TRBV5-1; CDR3aa: CASSLVAGGDEQFF; CDR3nt: TGCGCCAGCAGCTTGGTTGCGGGAGGTGACGAGCAGTTCTTC
d_gene: .; j_gene: TRBJ2-7; abundance: .; v_gene: TRBV21-1; CDR3aa: CASSSRTTSGGPQAVSFLYEQYF; CDR3nt: TGTGCCAGCAGCTCCCGAACGACTAGCGGGGGGCCCCAAGCGGTCTCTTTCCTCTACGAGCAGTACTTC
d_gene: .; j_gene: TRBJ2-3; abundance: .; v_gene: TRBV19; CDR3aa: CASSIGGLSTDTQYF; CDR3nt: TGTGCCAGTAGTATTGGGGGACTCAGCACAGATACGCAGTATTTT
d_gene: .; j_gene: TRBJ2-2; abundance: once; v_gene: TRBV5-6; CDR3aa: CASSRDLAGELFF; CDR3nt: TGTGCCAGCAGCCGGGACTTAGCCGGGGAGCTGTTTTTT
d_gene: .; j_gene: TRBJ2-3; abundance: .; v_gene: TRBV18; CDR3aa: CASSQAAGTTDTQYF; CDR3nt: TGTGCCAGCTCACAGGCCGCGGGTACCACAGATACGCAGTATTTT